This TCR beta chain was obtained from a study of cytomegalovirus exposure and HLA in healthy donors. The repertoire was sequenced with immunoSEQ multiplex PCR; TCRdb's copy has only in-frame clones and lacks some. This table holds some 240,000 clones, about 90% found once. Germline CDR1 reads SEHNR; CDR2 reads FQNEAQ (reference sequence). V dropped 1 base and J dropped 3 bases, with 9 bases sitting between them. The CDR3 has 15 amino acids. This receptor was taken from a woman younger than 45 in good health and CMV-seropositive. The chain carries TRBV7-9 and TRBJ2-2; perhaps TRBD2 as D (5 bases). Material for sequencing was PBMCs. The CDR3 DNA is TGTGCCAGCAGCTTAGGTGTCGGGGACACCGGGGAGCTGTTTTTT. As protein: CASSLGVGDTGELFF.